These T cell receptor beta chains were read from a single sample in a study of blood T cells in healthy people across ages. TCRdb processed the 5' RACE reads anew with MiXCR; each CDR3 protein has one entry. The data show roughly 830,000 distinct CDR3 sequences, with about 59% seen just once and 25% to 35% held by the top ten. What was sequenced was blood. The source of these receptors is a young man in good health. CDR3s include the opening cysteine and the closing phenylalanine or tryptophan. Fields, in order: V gene, clone size, J gene, D gene, CDR3 DNA, CDR3 protein. D genes are given only for firm matches. Size values are once, few and many counts, or a class for expanded clones, and some rows have none.

v_call: TRBV7-9
clone_size: .
j_call: TRBJ1-2
d_call: TRBD1
cdr3_nt: TGTGCCAGCAGCTTAACTAGGACAGGGCAGAACTATGGCTACACCTTC
cdr3_aa: CASSLTRTGQNYGYTF

v_call: TRBV29-1
clone_size: .
j_call: TRBJ2-1
d_call: TRBD2
cdr3_nt: TGCGGCGTTGAAGATCCGGGGATCCCGGGACTAGCGCAGTTCTTC
cdr3_aa: CGVEDPGIPGLAQFF

v_call: TRBV14
clone_size: .
j_call: TRBJ2-1
d_call: TRBD1
cdr3_nt: TGTGCCAGCAGCCAAGGGACAGGACGAGTGTGGTACAATGAGCAGTTCTTC
cdr3_aa: CASSQGTGRVWYNEQFF

v_call: TRBV29-1
clone_size: .
j_call: TRBJ2-3
d_call: .
cdr3_nt: TGCAGCGTTGTGGAACCAGATACGCAGTATTTT
cdr3_aa: CSVVEPDTQYF

v_call: TRBV7-2
clone_size: .
j_call: TRBJ1-1
d_call: TRBD1
cdr3_nt: TGTGCCAGCAGCTTGGGACAGGGGGTCGGTGAAGCTTTCTTT
cdr3_aa: CASSLGQGVGEAFF

v_call: TRBV7-9
clone_size: .
j_call: TRBJ1-1
d_call: TRBD1
cdr3_nt: TGTGCCAGCAGCTTACGCCCGGGACAGGGGGGGGACGAAGCTTTCTTT
cdr3_aa: CASSLRPGQGGDEAFF

v_call: TRBV2
clone_size: .
j_call: TRBJ2-3
d_call: .
cdr3_nt: TGTGCCAGCAATATAGATACGCAGTATTTT
cdr3_aa: CASNIDTQYF

v_call: TRBV7-2
clone_size: few
j_call: TRBJ2-7
d_call: TRBD1
cdr3_nt: TGTGCCAGCAGCTCGACAGGGGTGAACGAGCAGTACTTC
cdr3_aa: CASSSTGVNEQYF

v_call: TRBV15
clone_size: .
j_call: TRBJ1-5
d_call: .
cdr3_nt: TGTGCCACCAGCAGAGATCATCAGCCCCAGCATTTT
cdr3_aa: CATSRDHQPQHF

v_call: TRBV7-2
clone_size: few
j_call: TRBJ2-2
d_call: TRBD1
cdr3_nt: TGTGCCAGCAGTTCCGGGACAGCGAACACCGGGGAGCTGTTTTTT
cdr3_aa: CASSSGTANTGELFF

v_call: TRBV27
clone_size: .
j_call: TRBJ2-7
d_call: .
cdr3_nt: TGTGCCAGCAGTTTAGCCAGGCCTCCGACCTACGAGCAGTACTTC
cdr3_aa: CASSLARPPTYEQYF

v_call: TRBV9
clone_size: .
j_call: TRBJ1-4
d_call: TRBD1
cdr3_nt: TGTGCCAGCAGTCCGGACAGGGGTAAAGAAAAACTGTTTTTT
cdr3_aa: CASSPDRGKEKLFF

v_call: TRBV12-3/TRBV12-4
clone_size: .
j_call: TRBJ2-7
d_call: TRBD2
cdr3_nt: TGTGCCAGCAGGGATCCCGGGAGGTACGAGCAGTACTTC
cdr3_aa: CASRDPGRYEQYF

v_call: TRBV10-3
clone_size: .
j_call: TRBJ1-2
d_call: .
cdr3_nt: TGTGCCATCAGTGAGGAAAGGGCCGCCCCAGCTAACTATGGCTACACCTTC
cdr3_aa: CAISEERAAPANYGYTF

v_call: TRBV18
clone_size: few
j_call: TRBJ2-3
d_call: .
cdr3_nt: TGTGCCAGCTCACCAGGAAATACGCAGTATTTT
cdr3_aa: CASSPGNTQYF

v_call: TRBV7-2
clone_size: many
j_call: TRBJ2-1
d_call: .
cdr3_nt: TGTGCCAGCAGTTTATCCGGTGAGCAGTTCTTC
cdr3_aa: CASSLSGEQFF

v_call: TRBV27
clone_size: .
j_call: TRBJ1-2
d_call: TRBD1
cdr3_nt: TGTGCCAGCAGACTCTCCGGGACAGGGTTTAGATTGGGCTACACCTTC
cdr3_aa: CASRLSGTGFRLGYTF

v_call: TRBV5-1
clone_size: .
j_call: TRBJ2-1
d_call: TRBD2
cdr3_nt: TGCGCCAGCTCACCCGCGGGGGGGCCCGACTTGGAGCAGTTCTTC
cdr3_aa: CASSPAGGPDLEQFF

v_call: TRBV28
clone_size: .
j_call: TRBJ2-7
d_call: TRBD2
cdr3_nt: TGTGCCAGCAGTACTCCGGGGGGGGCGAAACACGAGCAGTACTTC
cdr3_aa: CASSTPGGAKHEQYF

v_call: TRBV13
clone_size: .
j_call: TRBJ2-7
d_call: TRBD1
cdr3_nt: TGTGCCAGCAGCGTCGGGACAGGGGTTCCCGAGCAGTACTTC
cdr3_aa: CASSVGTGVPEQYF

v_call: TRBV7-9
clone_size: .
j_call: TRBJ2-1
d_call: .
cdr3_nt: TGTGCCAGCAGCAGGCATGAGCAGTTCTTC
cdr3_aa: CASSRHEQFF

v_call: TRBV20-1
clone_size: .
j_call: TRBJ1-4
d_call: .
cdr3_nt: TGCAGTGCGAGAAGGGCAGGGCCTGCTAATGAAAAACTGTTTTTT
cdr3_aa: CSARRAGPANEKLFF

v_call: TRBV7-2
clone_size: .
j_call: TRBJ2-5
d_call: TRBD2
cdr3_nt: TGTGCCAGCAGTTTTTCTAGCGGGGGCTACACTGCCGAAGAGACCCAGTACTTC
cdr3_aa: CASSFSSGGYTAEETQYF

v_call: TRBV6-4
clone_size: .
j_call: TRBJ2-1
d_call: .
cdr3_nt: TGTGCCAGCAGTGAAGTTGAGTCGGCGTTATCCTACAATGAGCAGTTCTTC
cdr3_aa: CASSEVESALSYNEQFF

v_call: TRBV6-2/TRBV6-3
clone_size: .
j_call: TRBJ2-5
d_call: .
cdr3_nt: TGTGCCAGCAGTTACCCAGAAGGGACGGGTACGCAAGAGACCCAGTACTTC
cdr3_aa: CASSYPEGTGTQETQYF

v_call: TRBV7-2
clone_size: .
j_call: TRBJ2-1
d_call: .
cdr3_nt: TGTGCCAGCAGCTCGTTTCCGGGACCCCTCAATGAGCAGTTCTTC
cdr3_aa: CASSSFPGPLNEQFF

v_call: TRBV29-1
clone_size: .
j_call: TRBJ2-2
d_call: .
cdr3_nt: TGCAGCGTTGGTCAAACCGGGGAGCTGTTTTTT
cdr3_aa: CSVGQTGELFF

v_call: TRBV6-2/TRBV6-3
clone_size: .
j_call: TRBJ1-4
d_call: .
cdr3_nt: TGTGCCAGCAGTTACTCCGCCGGCTACGAAAAACTGTTTTTT
cdr3_aa: CASSYSAGYEKLFF

v_call: TRBV12-3/TRBV12-4
clone_size: .
j_call: TRBJ2-1
d_call: .
cdr3_nt: TGTGCCAGCAGTTTATCTTCAGAGGGCGATGAGCAGTTCTTC
cdr3_aa: CASSLSSEGDEQFF

v_call: TRBV7-3
clone_size: once
j_call: TRBJ2-3
d_call: .
cdr3_nt: TGTGCCAGCAGCTTAATCGGGGGACCCACAGATACGCAGTATTTT
cdr3_aa: CASSLIGGPTDTQYF

v_call: TRBV7-2
clone_size: .
j_call: TRBJ2-1
d_call: .
cdr3_nt: TGTGCCAGCAGCTTAGCGCCTGGCGGGGACGCCTACAATGAGCAGTTCTTC
cdr3_aa: CASSLAPGGDAYNEQFF

v_call: TRBV5-1
clone_size: few
j_call: TRBJ2-5
d_call: .
cdr3_nt: TGCGCCAGCAGCCAGGATATTCCGTCAGAGACCCAGTACTTC
cdr3_aa: CASSQDIPSETQYF

v_call: TRBV30
clone_size: .
j_call: TRBJ2-1
d_call: TRBD1
cdr3_nt: TGTGCCTGGAGTGCCGGGACAGGGGGAAACAATGAGCAGTTCTTC
cdr3_aa: CAWSAGTGGNNEQFF

v_call: TRBV4-3
clone_size: .
j_call: TRBJ2-3
d_call: .
cdr3_nt: TGCGCCAGCAGCCAAGATTGGACCGGCCCAGATACGCAGTATTTT
cdr3_aa: CASSQDWTGPDTQYF